This paragraph reports one T cell receptor (beta chain). The entry originates in a study of blood T cell repertoires in COVID-19. The repertoire was sequenced with immunoSEQ multiplex PCR; TCRdb's copy has only in-frame clones and lacks some. The repertoire includes tens of thousands of clones, just over 85% of them detected once, and around 6.9% sits in the top ten. Sequenced sample: peripheral blood. This TCR came from a human donor in a cohort sampled during active COVID-19.

The CDR3 DNA sequence: TGCGCCAGCAGCCCCGGGACTAGCGGGTACAATGAGCAGTTCTTC. It encodes CASSPGTSGYNEQFF. V gene TRBV5-1 combines with J gene TRBJ2-1, with 12 bases lining up with TRBD2. CDR1 and CDR2 from the germline V gene are SGHRS and YFSETQ. This CDR3 contains 15 residues. Trimming removed 4 bases from V and 4 bases from J; junction bases left unmatched: 3.